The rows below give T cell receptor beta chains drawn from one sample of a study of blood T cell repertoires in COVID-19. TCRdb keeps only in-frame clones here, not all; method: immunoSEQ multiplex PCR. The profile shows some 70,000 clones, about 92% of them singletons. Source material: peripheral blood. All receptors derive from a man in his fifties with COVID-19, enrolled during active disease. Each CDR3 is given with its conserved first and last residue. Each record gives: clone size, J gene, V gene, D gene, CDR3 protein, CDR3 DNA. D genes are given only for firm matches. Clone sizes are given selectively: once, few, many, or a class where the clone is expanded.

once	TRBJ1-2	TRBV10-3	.	CAISEEQAANYGYTF	TGTGCCATCAGTGAGGAGCAGGCAGCTAACTATGGCTACACCTTC
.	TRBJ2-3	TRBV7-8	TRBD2	CASSARGLAGVTDTQYF	TGTGCCAGCAGCGCGAGGGGGCTAGCGGGAGTAACAGATACGCAGTATTTT
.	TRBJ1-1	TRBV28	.	CASSPPPPYLMNTEAFF	TGTGCCAGCAGTCCCCCCCCACCTTACTTAATGAACACTGAAGCTTTCTTT
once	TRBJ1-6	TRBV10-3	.	CAISVKGSDSPLHF	TGTGCCATCAGTGTGAAGGGGTCGGATTCACCCCTCCACTTT
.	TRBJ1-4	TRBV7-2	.	CASSSQWGANEKLFF	TGTGCCAGCAGCTCCCAGTGGGGGGCTAATGAAAAACTGTTTTTT
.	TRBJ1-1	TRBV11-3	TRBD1	CASSLGQSPNTEAFF	TGTGCCAGCAGCCTGGGACAGAGTCCGAACACTGAAGCTTTCTTT
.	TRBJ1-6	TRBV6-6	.	CASSSSGDNSPLHF	TGTGCCAGCAGTTCGAGCGGCGATAATTCACCCCTCCACTTT
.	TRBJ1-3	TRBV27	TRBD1	CASSRTGKRVDGNTIYF	TGTGCCAGCAGCAGGACAGGGAAGAGAGTGGACGGAAACACCATATATTTT
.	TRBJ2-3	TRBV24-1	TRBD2	CATSDAGTSGRDTQYF	TGTGCCACCAGTGACGCCGGGACTAGCGGGAGAGATACGCAGTATTTT
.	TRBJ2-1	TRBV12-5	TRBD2	CASGSHPNPAGGPSRQFF	TGTGCTAGTGGTTCCCACCCCAATCCCGCGGGAGGGCCATCAAGGCAGTTCTTC
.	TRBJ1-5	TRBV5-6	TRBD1	CASSRLRDRVNQPQHF	TGTGCCAGCAGCCGACTCCGGGACAGGGTGAACCAGCCCCAGCATTTT
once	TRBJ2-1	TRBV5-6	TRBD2	CASSVGQLAGGGQFF	TGTGCCAGCAGCGTGGGGCAACTAGCGGGAGGCGGGCAGTTCTTC
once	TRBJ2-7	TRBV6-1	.	CASSITGYEQYF	TGTGCCAGCAGTATCACAGGGTACGAGCAGTACTTC
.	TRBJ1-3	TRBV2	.	CASFAGEWGNTIYF	TGTGCCAGCTTCGCAGGTGAATGGGGAAACACCATATATTTT
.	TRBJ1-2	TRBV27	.	CASSPGTSNYGYTF	TGTGCCAGCAGTCCCGGGACTTCTAACTATGGCTACACCTTC
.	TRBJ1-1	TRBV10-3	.	CAISVANTEAFF	TGTGCCATCAGTGTGGCGAACACTGAAGCTTTCTTT
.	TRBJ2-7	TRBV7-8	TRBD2	CASSLGGTSGSYEQYF	TGTGCCAGCAGCTTAGGGGGGACTAGCGGGAGCTACGAGCAGTACTTC
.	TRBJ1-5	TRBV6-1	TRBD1	CASSEAPGTGPNQPQHF	TGTGCCAGCAGTGAAGCCCCCGGGACAGGGCCCAATCAGCCCCAGCATTTT
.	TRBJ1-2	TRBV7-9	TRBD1	CASRLQGGDNYGYTF	TGTGCCAGCAGGCTGCAGGGGGGTGATAACTATGGCTACACCTTC
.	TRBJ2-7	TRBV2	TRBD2	CASSEALTSGSDF	TGTGCCAGCAGTGAAGCTTTGACTAGCGGGAGTGACTTC
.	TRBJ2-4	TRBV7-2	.	CASSPSGLRAKNIQYF	TGTGCCAGCAGCCCCTCGGGGTTGCGGGCCAAAAACATTCAGTACTTC
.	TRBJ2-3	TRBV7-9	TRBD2	CASSPRLAGGTDTQYF	TGTGCCAGCAGTCCCCGCCTAGCGGGAGGGACAGATACGCAGTATTTT
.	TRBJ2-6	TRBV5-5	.	CASSLEAGTWANVLTF	TGTGCCAGCAGCTTGGAGGCGGGGACTTGGGCCAACGTCCTGACTTTC
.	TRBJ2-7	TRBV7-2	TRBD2	CASSLETTPSGSRSYEQYF	TGTGCCAGCAGCTTAGAAACTACCCCTAGCGGGAGCCGCTCCTACGAGCAGTACTTC
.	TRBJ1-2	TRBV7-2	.	CASSSDGLDGYTF	TGTGCCAGCAGCAGTGACGGACTGGATGGCTACACCTTC
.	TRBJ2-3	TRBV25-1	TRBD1	CASADDRGTDTQYF	TGTGCCAGCGCCGATGACAGGGGTACAGATACGCAGTATTTT
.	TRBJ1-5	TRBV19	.	CASSLDRIHSNQPQHF	TGTGCCAGTAGTCTAGACAGAATACATAGCAATCAGCCCCAGCATTTT
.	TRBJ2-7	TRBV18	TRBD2	CASSLVGGRDSYEQYF	TGTGCCAGCTCACTCGTGGGTGGGAGGGACTCCTACGAGCAGTACTTC
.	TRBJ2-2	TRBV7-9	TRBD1	CASHRGNTGELFF	TGTGCCAGTCACAGGGGCAACACCGGGGAGCTGTTTTTT
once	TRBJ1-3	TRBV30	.	CAWSQGNSGNTIYF	TGTGCCTGGTCGCAGGGGAACTCTGGAAACACCATATATTTT
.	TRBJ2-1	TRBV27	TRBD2	CASSLVGSGISYNEQFF	TGTGCCAGCAGTTTGGTGGGTAGCGGGATCTCCTACAATGAGCAGTTCTTC
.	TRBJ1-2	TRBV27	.	CASSPGGPQRGYGYTF	TGTGCCAGCAGTCCCGGGGGGCCTCAGAGGGGCTATGGCTACACCTTC
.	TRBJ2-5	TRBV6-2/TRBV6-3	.	CASSYAIEEEETQYF	TGTGCCAGCAGTTACGCAATAGAGGAGGAAGAGACCCAGTACTTC
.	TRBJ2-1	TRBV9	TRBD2	CASSPFSGSHNEQFF	TGTGCCAGCAGCCCCTTTAGCGGGAGCCACAATGAGCAGTTCTTC
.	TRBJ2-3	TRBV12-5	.	CASGLYQGWSTDTQYF	TGTGCTAGTGGTTTGTACCAGGGGTGGAGCACAGATACGCAGTATTTT
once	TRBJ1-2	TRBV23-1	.	CASSQSGGRGLGYTF	TGCGCCAGCAGTCAATCGGGGGGTAGGGGTCTTGGCTACACCTTC
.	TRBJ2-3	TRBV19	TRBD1	CASSDPQGGWTDTQYF	TGTGCCAGTAGTGATCCACAGGGGGGATGGACAGATACGCAGTATTTT
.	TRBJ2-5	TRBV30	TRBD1	CAWTGQARQADLETQYF	TGTGCCTGGACCGGACAGGCTCGTCAGGCCGACCTAGAGACCCAGTACTTC
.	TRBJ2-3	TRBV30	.	CAWTGKSTDTQYF	TGTGCCTGGACAGGAAAGAGCACAGATACGCAGTATTTT
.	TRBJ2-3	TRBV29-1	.	CSVGGGTPDTQYF	TGCAGCGTTGGGGGAGGGACACCAGATACGCAGTATTTT
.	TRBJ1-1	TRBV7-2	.	CASSKTVTNTEAFF	TGTGCCAGCAGCAAGACAGTGACGAACACTGAAGCTTTCTTT